This T cell receptor beta chain was found in a study of tumor-infiltrating lymphocytes in primary liver carcinoma. This clonotype was observed a handful of times. Its antigen is not known. The authors made TCR beta cDNA from around 500 ng total RNA with a constant-region primer. Three nested multiplex PCR rounds of slightly modified ARM-PCR generated TCR beta libraries. MiXCR was run by TCRdb on the multiplex PCR reads, yielding one entry per CDR3 protein. The top ten hold roughly 9% of the sample, which has about 300,000 distinct CDR3 sequences, approximately 65% seen once. Findings and limits, study-wide: Tumors carried a top-250-clone fraction significantly exceeding that of blood (p = 0.039).

For blood RNA, unsorted whole blood served as the source, and germline DNA was extracted too. Prior to the surgical procedure, around 3.8 milliliters of peripheral blood were collected. This TCR derives from a man in his forties with primary liver carcinoma and hepatitis B virus infection. The sample taken for sequencing was peripheral blood.

CDR3 loop: CASSDARDRVVSYEQYF. Here the CDR3 DNA reads TGTGCCAGCAGTGACGCCCGGGACAGAGTTGTCTCCTACGAGCAGTACTTC. This chain joins TRBV6-1 and TRBJ2-7; the match to TRBD1 covers 7 bases. Losses at the gene ends were 3 bases for V and 0 bases for J; bases not matched to a gene: 11. CDR3 length: 17 amino acids. Germline values: CDR1 MNHNS, CDR2 SASEGT.